This TCR beta chain was identified in a study of blood T cell repertoires in COVID-19. Trimming left V 1 base short and J 1 base short, with 4 bases between. Germline CDR1 is GTSNPN and CDR2 is SVGIG (reference sequence). The CDR3 length is 12 residues. Clones were read by immunoSEQ multiplex PCR, and TCRdb kept only the in-frame ones, dropping some. Of roughly 80,000 clones in the sample, about four fifths were seen once. The clonotype was recovered from a man older than 75 with acute or convalescent COVID-19. The J gene is TRBJ1-1, the V gene TRBV30; unclear D gene. Specimen: peripheral blood. The CDR3 bases are TGTGCCTGGAGTGACACGAACACTGAAGCTTTCTTT. This sequence encodes CAWSDTNTEAFF.